This T cell receptor beta chain was identified during a study of T cell responses to AZD1222 COVID-19 vaccine. Assay used: immunoSEQ multiplex PCR; TCRdb lists only in-frame clones, some missing. Among over 130,000 clones, approximately 90% were seen once, and the ten largest hold about 3%. Germline CDR1 and CDR2: MRHNA and SNTAGT. This CDR3 contains 14 residues. With 6 bases removed from V and 7 bases from J, the gap between germline ends came to 15 bases. Details on this clone: The antigen is unknown.

Second-dose intervals near 4 or 12 weeks were combined. Study-level results: Among the donors, most were white British and more were female, and clonal diversity was possibly underestimated. Variant regions that are unmutated are reportedly the target of nearly half of spike-specific TCRs. Increased Spike-specific TCR breadth and depth were observed after two AZD1222 doses.

The TCR was taken from an adult who received the AZD1222 COVID-19 vaccine. The sequences come from peripheral blood, collected 28 days after the second AZD1222 dose. This chain links TRBV6-4 with TRBJ2-2; the D gene is possibly TRBD1 (5 bases). The CDR3 DNA sequence: TGTGCCAGCAGACCAGGGAAGCAGGGCGGGGAGCTGTTTTTT. The encoded protein is CASRPGKQGGELFF.